Below, 2 T cell receptor beta chains from the same sample are listed, as sequenced in a study of blood T cell repertoires in COVID-19. Assay used: immunoSEQ multiplex PCR; TCRdb lists only in-frame clones, some missing. The repertoire holds 250,000 to 350,000 clones, roughly 86% seen once, with 8.9% in the top ten. The sample consisted of PBMCs or T cells enriched from blood (not recorded which). The receptor source for this set is a woman under 30 who had recovered from COVID-19.

This sequence joins TRBV27 and TRBJ1-5, with TRBD1 matching 7 bases. The CDR3 extends over 15 amino acids. Germline V gives CDR1 MNHEY, CDR2 SMNVEV (reference sequence). V dropped 7 bases and J dropped 0; count of bases not matched to a gene: 6. Written as DNA, the CDR3 is TGTGCCAGCAAGGGCAGGGGGTATAGCAATCAGCCCCAGCATTTT. Its translation is CASKGRGYSNQPQHF.

This sequence joins TRBV25-1 and TRBJ1-3, with TRBD1 identical over 8 bases. The CDR3 length is 15 residues. CDR1 is MGHDK, CDR2 SYGVNS, per germline. With V trimmed by 4 bases and J by 1 base, 3 bases remained unmatched. The CDR3 region is CASSGGDRSGNTIYF. For the CDR3, the DNA is TGTGCCAGCAGTGGGGGGGACAGGTCTGGAAACACCATATATTTT.